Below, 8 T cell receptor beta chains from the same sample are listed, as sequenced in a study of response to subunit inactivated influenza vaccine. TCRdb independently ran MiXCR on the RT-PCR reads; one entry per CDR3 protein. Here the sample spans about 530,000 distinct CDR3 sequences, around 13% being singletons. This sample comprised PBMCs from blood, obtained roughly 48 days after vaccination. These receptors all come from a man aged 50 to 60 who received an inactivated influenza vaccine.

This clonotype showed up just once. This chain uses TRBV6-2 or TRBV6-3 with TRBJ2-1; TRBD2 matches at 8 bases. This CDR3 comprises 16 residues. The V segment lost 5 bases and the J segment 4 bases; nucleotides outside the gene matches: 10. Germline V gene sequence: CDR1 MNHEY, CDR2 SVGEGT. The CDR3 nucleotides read TGTGCCAGCAGTACGCCCGGTTTAGCGGGGTACAATGAGCAGTTCTTC. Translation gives CASSTPGLAGYNEQFF.

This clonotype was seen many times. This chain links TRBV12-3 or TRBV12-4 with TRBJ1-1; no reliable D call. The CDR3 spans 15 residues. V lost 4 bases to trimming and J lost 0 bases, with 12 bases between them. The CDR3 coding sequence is TGTGCCAGCAGTTCCCGGGAACCATTGAACACTGAAGCTTTCTTT. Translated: CASSSREPLNTEAFF.

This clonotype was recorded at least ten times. This CDR3 reads CASNPGPHSYEQYF. The CDR3 nucleotides are TGTGCCAGCAACCCGGGACCACACTCCTACGAGCAGTACTTC. This sequence joins TRBV6-2 or TRBV6-3 and TRBJ2-7; perhaps D is TRBD1 or TRBD2 (5 bases each). Deletions cut 7 bases from V and 0 bases from J, with 13 bases between. The CDR3 runs 14 residues. Germline values: CDR1 MNHEY, CDR2 SVGEGT.

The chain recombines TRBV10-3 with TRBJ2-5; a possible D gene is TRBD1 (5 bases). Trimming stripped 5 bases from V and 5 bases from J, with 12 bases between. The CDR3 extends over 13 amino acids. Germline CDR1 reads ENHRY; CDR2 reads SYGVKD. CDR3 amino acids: CAISMGLRETQYF. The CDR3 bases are TGTGCCATCAGTATGGGGCTTCGGGAGACCCAGTACTTC.

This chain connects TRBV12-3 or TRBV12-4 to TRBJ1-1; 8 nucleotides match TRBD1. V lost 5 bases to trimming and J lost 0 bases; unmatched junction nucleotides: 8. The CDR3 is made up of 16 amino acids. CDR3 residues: CASSLGQAIMNTEAFF. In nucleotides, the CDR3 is TGTGCCAGCAGTCTGGGACAGGCTATTATGAACACTGAAGCTTTCTTT.

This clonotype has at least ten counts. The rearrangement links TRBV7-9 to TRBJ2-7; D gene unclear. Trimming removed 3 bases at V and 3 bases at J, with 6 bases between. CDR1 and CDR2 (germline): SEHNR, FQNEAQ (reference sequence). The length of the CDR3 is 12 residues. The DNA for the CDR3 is TGTGCCAGCAGCTTTCTGGGCTACGAGCAGTACTTC. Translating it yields CASSFLGYEQYF.

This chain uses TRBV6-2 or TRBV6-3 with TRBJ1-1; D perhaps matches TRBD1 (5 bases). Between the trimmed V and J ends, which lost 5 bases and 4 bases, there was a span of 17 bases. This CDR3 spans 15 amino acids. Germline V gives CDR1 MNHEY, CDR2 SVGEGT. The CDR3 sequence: CASSQIRGRITEAFF. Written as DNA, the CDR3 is TGTGCCAGCAGTCAAATTAGGGGAAGGATCACTGAAGCTTTCTTT.

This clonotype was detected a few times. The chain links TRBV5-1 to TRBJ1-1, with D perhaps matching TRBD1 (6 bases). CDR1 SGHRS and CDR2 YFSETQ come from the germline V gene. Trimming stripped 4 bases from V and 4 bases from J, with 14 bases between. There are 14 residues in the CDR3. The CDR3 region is CASSPPGVATEAFF. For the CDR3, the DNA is TGCGCCAGCAGCCCCCCAGGGGTTGCCACTGAAGCTTTCTTT.